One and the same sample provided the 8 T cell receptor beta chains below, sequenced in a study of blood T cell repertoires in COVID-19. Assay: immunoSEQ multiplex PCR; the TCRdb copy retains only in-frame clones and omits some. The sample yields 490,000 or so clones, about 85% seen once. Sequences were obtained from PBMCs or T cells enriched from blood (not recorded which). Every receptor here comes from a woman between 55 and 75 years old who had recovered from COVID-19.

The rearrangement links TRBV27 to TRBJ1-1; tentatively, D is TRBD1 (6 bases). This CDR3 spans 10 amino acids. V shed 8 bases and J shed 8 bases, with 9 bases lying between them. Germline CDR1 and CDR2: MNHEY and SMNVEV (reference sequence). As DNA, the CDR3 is TGTGCCAGCGGCGACAGGGAAGCTTTCTTT. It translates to CASGDREAFF.

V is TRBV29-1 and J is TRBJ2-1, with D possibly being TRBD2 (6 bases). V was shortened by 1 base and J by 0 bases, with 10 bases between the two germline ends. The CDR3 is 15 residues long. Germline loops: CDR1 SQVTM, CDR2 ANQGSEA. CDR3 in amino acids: CSVEVGLSSYNEQFF. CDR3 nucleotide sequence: TGCAGCGTTGAAGTAGGACTAAGCTCCTACAATGAGCAGTTCTTC.

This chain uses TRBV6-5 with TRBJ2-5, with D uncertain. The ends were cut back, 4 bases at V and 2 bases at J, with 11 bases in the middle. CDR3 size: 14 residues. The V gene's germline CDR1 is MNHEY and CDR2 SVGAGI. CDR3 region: CASSSPPGQETQYF. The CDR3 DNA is TGTGCCAGCAGTTCCCCCCCCGGTCAAGAGACCCAGTACTTC.

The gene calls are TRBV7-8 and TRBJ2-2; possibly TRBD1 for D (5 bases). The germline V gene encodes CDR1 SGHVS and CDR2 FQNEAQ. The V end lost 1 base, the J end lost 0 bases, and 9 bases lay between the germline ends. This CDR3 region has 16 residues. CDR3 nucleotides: TGTGCCAGCAGCTTAGGCCGACAGACGAACACCGGGGAGCTGTTTTTT. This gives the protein CASSLGRQTNTGELFF.

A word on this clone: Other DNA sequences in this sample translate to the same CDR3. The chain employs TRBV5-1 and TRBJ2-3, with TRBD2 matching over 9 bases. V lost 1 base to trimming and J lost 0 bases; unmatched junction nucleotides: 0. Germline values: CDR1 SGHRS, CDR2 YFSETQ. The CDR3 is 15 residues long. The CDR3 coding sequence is TGCGCCAGCAGCTTGACTAGCGGGAGCACAGATACGCAGTATTTT. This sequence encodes CASSLTSGSTDTQYF.

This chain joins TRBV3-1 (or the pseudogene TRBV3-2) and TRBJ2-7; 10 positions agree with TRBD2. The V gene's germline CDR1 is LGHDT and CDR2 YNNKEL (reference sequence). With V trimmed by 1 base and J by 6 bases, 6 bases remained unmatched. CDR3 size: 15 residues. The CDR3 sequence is CASSQVAGGGSEQYF. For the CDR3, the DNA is TGTGCCAGCAGCCAAGTAGCGGGGGGCGGAAGCGAGCAGTACTTC.

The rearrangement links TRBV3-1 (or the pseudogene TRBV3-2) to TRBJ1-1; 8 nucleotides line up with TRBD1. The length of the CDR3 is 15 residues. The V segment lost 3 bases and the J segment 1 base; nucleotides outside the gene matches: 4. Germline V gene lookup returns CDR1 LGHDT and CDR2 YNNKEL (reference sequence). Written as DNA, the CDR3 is TGTGCCAGCAGCCACGCCGGGACAGGGAACACTGAAGCTTTCTTT. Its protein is CASSHAGTGNTEAFF.

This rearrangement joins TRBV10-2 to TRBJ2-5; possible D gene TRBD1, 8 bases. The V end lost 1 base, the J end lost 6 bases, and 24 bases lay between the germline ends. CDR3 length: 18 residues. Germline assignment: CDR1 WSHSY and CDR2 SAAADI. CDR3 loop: CASSELRTGRAQGQTQYF. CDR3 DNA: TGCGCCAGCAGTGAGTTGAGGACAGGGAGGGCACAGGGCCAGACCCAGTACTTC.